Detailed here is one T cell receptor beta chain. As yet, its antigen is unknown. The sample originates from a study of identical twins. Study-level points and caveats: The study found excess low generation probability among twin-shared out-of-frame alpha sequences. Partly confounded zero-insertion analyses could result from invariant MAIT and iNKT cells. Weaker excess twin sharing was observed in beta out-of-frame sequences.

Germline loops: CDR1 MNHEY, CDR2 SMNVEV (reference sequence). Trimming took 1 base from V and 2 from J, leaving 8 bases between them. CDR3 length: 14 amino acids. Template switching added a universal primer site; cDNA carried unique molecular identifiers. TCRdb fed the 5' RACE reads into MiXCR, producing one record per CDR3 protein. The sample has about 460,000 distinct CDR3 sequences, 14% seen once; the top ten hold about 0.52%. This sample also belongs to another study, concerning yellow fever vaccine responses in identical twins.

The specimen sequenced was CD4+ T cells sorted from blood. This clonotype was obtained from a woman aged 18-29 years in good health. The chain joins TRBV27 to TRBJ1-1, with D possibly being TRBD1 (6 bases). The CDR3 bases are TGTGCCAGCAGTTTATATGGGACAAACACTGAAGCTTTCTTT. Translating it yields CASSLYGTNTEAFF.